This is a list of T cell receptor beta chains from one sample in a study of blood T cells in healthy people across ages. TCRdb independently ran MiXCR on the 5' RACE reads; one entry per CDR3 protein. The sample consists of around 1,100,000 distinct CDR3 sequences, roughly two fifths of them appearing once. The material sequenced was blood. The receptors come from a man aged 18 to 35 in good health. The CDR3 runs from the conserved cysteine through the conserved F or W. A D gene is named only where the DNA matches it firmly. Some rows mark clone size as missing; the rest say once, few, many or name a class of expanded clone.

j_call,d_call,cdr3_length,v_call,clone_size,cdr3_aa,cdr3_nt
TRBJ2-1,TRBD1,16,TRBV18,.,CASSPDTGVVYNEQFF,TGTGCCAGCTCACCAGACACAGGGGTCGTATACAATGAGCAGTTCTTC
TRBJ2-5,.,13,TRBV7-2,few,CASSLKGPKTQYF,TGTGCCAGCAGCTTAAAGGGGCCCAAGACCCAGTACTTC
TRBJ2-5,.,15,TRBV2,.,CASSFLRGTYNEQYF,TGTGCCAGCAGCTTCCTAAGGGGGACCTACAATGAGCAGTACTTC
TRBJ2-1,TRBD1,16,TRBV27,.,CASTPGGGLSYNEQFF,TGTGCCAGCACCCCAGGGGGCGGGTTAAGCTACAATGAGCAGTTCTTC
TRBJ2-7,TRBD2,14,TRBV11-2,.,CASGRTSGLYEQYF,TGTGCCAGCGGTCGGACTAGCGGGCTCTACGAGCAGTACTTC
TRBJ2-3,.,15,TRBV12-3/TRBV12-4,.,CASRLGHVSTDTQYF,TGTGCCAGCAGGCTAGGACACGTTAGCACAGATACGCAGTATTTT
TRBJ1-4,.,13,TRBV20-1,once,CSASRDPGEKLFF,TGCAGTGCCTCCCGGGACCCCGGTGAAAAACTGTTTTTT
TRBJ1-3,.,15,TRBV5-6,.,CASSLVSTPRNTIYF,TGTGCCAGCAGCTTGGTCTCTACTCCCAGAAACACCATATATTTT
TRBJ2-5,.,15,TRBV13,.,CASSLLRDQQETQYF,TGTGCCAGCAGCCTTCTGAGGGACCAACAAGAGACCCAGTACTTC
TRBJ2-2,TRBD1,16,TRBV18,.,CASSPSGQGDTGELFF,TGTGCCAGCTCACCTTCGGGACAGGGGGACACCGGGGAGCTGTTTTTT
TRBJ2-1,TRBD1,15,TRBV12-3/TRBV12-4,.,CASSFRGSGGSEQFF,TGTGCCAGCAGTTTCAGGGGGAGTGGAGGTAGTGAGCAGTTCTTC
TRBJ1-2,.,13,TRBV3-1,many,CASSQDGNYGYTF,TGCGCCAGCAGCCAGGACGGAAACTATGGCTACACCTTC
TRBJ1-5,.,14,TRBV19,few,CASSMYDSNQPQHF,TGTGCCAGTAGTATGTATGATAGCAATCAGCCCCAGCATTTT
TRBJ2-1,TRBD2,15,TRBV20-1,.,CSARDMASGVYEQFF,TGCAGTGCTAGAGATATGGCTAGCGGGGTTTATGAGCAGTTCTTC
TRBJ1-1,.,14,TRBV12-3/TRBV12-4,.,CASRRSPENTEAFF,TGTGCCAGCAGAAGAAGCCCGGAGAACACTGAAGCTTTCTTT
TRBJ2-5,.,18,TRBV7-2,.,CASSSRSPYLDSQETQYF,TGTGCCAGCAGCTCTCGCTCTCCCTATTTGGACAGCCAAGAGACCCAGTACTTC
TRBJ1-2,.,12,TRBV12-3/TRBV12-4,.,CATTDSNYGYTF,TGTGCCACCACGGACAGTAACTATGGCTACACCTTC
TRBJ2-3,.,15,TRBV10-3,.,CAISVLWGGADTQYF,TGTGCCATCAGTGTTCTTTGGGGCGGCGCAGATACGCAGTATTTT
TRBJ2-5,TRBD1,15,TRBV24-1,.,CATSDGQGNMETQYF,TGTGCCACCAGTGATGGACAGGGGAATATGGAGACCCAGTACTTC
TRBJ1-2,.,13,TRBV18,.,CASLTGGSYGYTF,TGTGCCAGCCTCACCGGAGGGAGCTATGGCTACACCTTC
TRBJ2-1,TRBD2,13,TRBV6-2/TRBV6-3,few,CASSRGTSEEQFF,TGTGCCAGCAGCCGAGGGACTAGCGAAGAGCAGTTCTTC
TRBJ1-4,.,14,TRBV20-1,few,CSADHPVRDGELFF,TGCAGTGCTGACCATCCGGTAAGGGACGGAGAACTGTTTTTT
TRBJ2-1,TRBD1,15,TRBV7-9,few,CASSLLTGVGNEQFF,TGTGCCAGCAGCTTACTGACAGGGGTTGGAAATGAGCAGTTCTTC
TRBJ1-2,.,12,TRBV29-1,many,CSVEGRQGGYTF,TGCAGCGTTGAAGGACGGCAGGGGGGCTACACCTTC
TRBJ2-5,.,14,TRBV5-1,few,CASSLEQSQETQYF,TGCGCCAGCAGCTTGGAGCAGAGCCAAGAGACCCAGTACTTC
TRBJ2-3,.,14,TRBV5-1,.,CASSLAADTDTQYF,TGCGCCAGCAGCTTGGCGGCAGATACAGATACGCAGTATTTT
TRBJ2-5,.,12,TRBV7-2,.,CASSLVSAEQYF,TGTGCCAGCAGCTTAGTTTCGGCGGAGCAGTACTTC
TRBJ2-1,TRBD2,15,TRBV20-1,few,CSALGLAGKYNEQFF,TGCAGTGCTCTAGGACTAGCGGGAAAATACAATGAGCAGTTCTTC
TRBJ2-7,TRBD1,14,TRBV6-5,few,CASSFSDRGYEQYF,TGTGCCAGCAGTTTTTCTGACAGGGGCTACGAGCAGTACTTC
TRBJ1-5,.,15,TRBV4-3,.,CASSQEYSLGQPQHF,TGCGCCAGCAGCCAAGAGTACAGTCTCGGACAGCCCCAGCATTTT
TRBJ1-1,.,13,TRBV4-1,.,CASSPKRDTEAFF,TGCGCCAGCAGCCCTAAAAGGGACACTGAAGCTTTCTTT
TRBJ2-3,TRBD2,17,TRBV24-1,few,CATSPPMDSGRSDTQYF,TGTGCCACCAGTCCTCCCATGGATAGCGGGAGATCAGATACGCAGTATTTT
TRBJ2-3,.,15,TRBV6-5,.,CASRSTQPGPGTQYF,TGTGCCAGCAGATCTACTCAGCCAGGACCAGGCACGCAGTATTTT
TRBJ2-5,TRBD1,15,TRBV7-9,few,CASSLVDRGSETQYF,TGTGCCAGCAGCTTAGTGGACAGGGGGTCGGAGACCCAGTACTTC
TRBJ2-3,TRBD2,15,TRBV29-1,.,CSVGPSGRYKDTQYF,TGCAGCGTTGGCCCTAGCGGGCGTTACAAAGATACGCAGTATTTT
TRBJ2-1,.,13,TRBV29-1,many,CSVDKVYYNEQFF,TGCAGCGTTGATAAGGTCTACTACAATGAGCAGTTCTTC
TRBJ2-5,TRBD1,15,TRBV20-1,few,CSARVRTQGDETQYF,TGCAGTGCTAGAGTTAGGACCCAGGGGGACGAGACCCAGTACTTC
TRBJ1-1,.,16,TRBV4-1,.,CASSPRAARVDTEAFF,TGCGCCAGCAGCCCCCGTGCTGCAAGGGTGGACACTGAAGCTTTCTTT
TRBJ2-1,TRBD1,13,TRBV20-1,.,CSPRSGQNNEQFF,TGCAGTCCACGCTCGGGACAGAACAATGAGCAGTTCTTC
TRBJ2-7,.,11,TRBV9,.,CASNHFYEQYF,TGTGCCAGCAACCACTTCTACGAGCAGTACTTC
TRBJ1-5,TRBD1,15,TRBV3-1,.,CASSQDMSGGRPQHF,TGTGCCAGCAGCCAAGATATGTCAGGGGGACGGCCCCAGCATTTT
TRBJ2-3,.,20,TRBV7-9,.,CASSLGGVAPVPTSTDTQYF,TGTGCCAGCAGCTTAGGAGGGGTTGCACCCGTGCCCACTAGCACAGATACGCAGTATTTT
TRBJ1-1,.,13,TRBV12-3/TRBV12-4,few,CASSVRANTEAFF,TGTGCCAGCAGTGTCAGGGCGAACACTGAAGCTTTCTTT
TRBJ2-3,TRBD2,13,TRBV20-1,.,CSASRRDYDTQYF,TGCAGTGCTAGTCGAAGGGACTACGATACGCAGTATTTT
TRBJ1-1,.,14,TRBV7-2,few,CASSGQGRGTEAFF,TGTGCCAGCAGCGGTCAGGGGAGAGGTACTGAAGCTTTCTTT
TRBJ2-2,.,15,TRBV4-3,few,CASSQDFRNTGELFF,TGCGCCAGCAGCCAAGATTTCCGGAACACCGGGGAGCTGTTTTTT
TRBJ1-2,TRBD1,12,TRBV29-1,few,CSVYSGGYGYTF,TGCAGCGTTTACTCAGGGGGCTATGGCTACACCTTC
TRBJ2-7,.,16,TRBV28,.,CASSFLGGGNPYEQYF,TGTGCCAGCAGCTTCCTAGGGGGTGGGAACCCCTACGAGCAGTACTTC
TRBJ2-1,TRBD1,13,TRBV5-1,.,CASSPGQGFEQFF,TGCGCCAGCAGCCCGGGACAGGGGTTTGAGCAGTTCTTC
TRBJ2-3,TRBD2,15,TRBV27,.,CASSSSGGPTDTQYF,TGTGCCAGCAGTTCTAGCGGGGGGCCCACAGATACGCAGTATTTT
TRBJ2-6,.,13,TRBV7-2,few,CASSLVTVSVLTF,TGTGCCAGCAGCTTAGTGACAGTCTCGGTCCTGACTTTC
TRBJ1-5,.,15,TRBV6-1,.,CASTPVEGSNQPQHF,TGTGCCAGCACCCCAGTGGAGGGCAGTAATCAGCCCCAGCATTTT
TRBJ2-3,TRBD1,16,TRBV20-1,.,CSARDPGTGNPDTQYF,TGCAGTGCTAGAGACCCCGGGACAGGGAATCCAGATACGCAGTATTTT
TRBJ2-7,TRBD1,15,TRBV9,.,CASSVGGGQSYEQYF,TGTGCCAGCAGCGTAGGTGGGGGACAGTCCTACGAGCAGTACTTC
TRBJ1-5,.,16,TRBV20-1,.,CSARDLTGSLSKPQHF,TGCAGTGCTAGAGATCTTACAGGCAGTCTATCGAAGCCCCAGCATTTT
TRBJ1-4,TRBD1,13,TRBV20-1,.,CSAKTGGEEKLFF,TGCAGTGCGAAAACAGGGGGCGAGGAAAAACTGTTTTTT